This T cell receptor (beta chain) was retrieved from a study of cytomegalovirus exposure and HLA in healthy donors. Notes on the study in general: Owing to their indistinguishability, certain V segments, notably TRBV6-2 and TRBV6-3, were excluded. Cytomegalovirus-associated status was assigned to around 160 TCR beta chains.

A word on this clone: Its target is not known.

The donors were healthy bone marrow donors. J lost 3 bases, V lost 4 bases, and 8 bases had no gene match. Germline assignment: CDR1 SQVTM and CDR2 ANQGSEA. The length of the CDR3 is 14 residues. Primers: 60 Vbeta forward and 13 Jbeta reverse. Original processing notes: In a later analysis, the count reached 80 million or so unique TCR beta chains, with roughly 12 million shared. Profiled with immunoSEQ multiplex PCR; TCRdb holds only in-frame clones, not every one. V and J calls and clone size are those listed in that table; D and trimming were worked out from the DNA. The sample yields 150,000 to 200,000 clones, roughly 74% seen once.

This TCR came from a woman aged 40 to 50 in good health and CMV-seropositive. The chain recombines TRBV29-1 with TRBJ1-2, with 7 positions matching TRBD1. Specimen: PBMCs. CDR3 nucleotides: TGCAGCGTTGGCGGACAGGATAGATACTATGGCTACACCTTC. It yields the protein CSVGGQDRYYGYTF.